The T cell receptor beta chain under discussion was sequenced for a study of blood T cell repertoires in COVID-19. About the study: The United States, Italy and Spain supplied acute and convalescent COVID-19 samples. Sample material is recorded as cDNA or gDNA derived from T cells, B-cell-depleted T cells, or PBMCs.

Original methodology: Amplification from reference gene primers served as the basis for estimated nucleated cell counts. Libraries were prepared by immunoSEQ multiplex PCR; TCRdb keeps only in-frame clonotypes and omits some of them. V and J calls plus clone size are reproduced from that table; the DNA served to infer D and trimming. In the table there are about 75,000 clones, around nine tenths of which are singletons. Deletions cut 2 bases from V and 3 bases from J, with 11 bases between. CDR3 length: 15 residues. Germline-derived CDR1 and CDR2 are KGHSH and LQKENI. Sequencing input: peripheral blood. The receptor's source is a human donor in a cohort sampled during active COVID-19. This chain connects TRBV18 to TRBJ2-1, with D possibly TRBD1 on 6 matching bases. The chain's CDR3 is CASSPEGHLYNEQFF. CDR3 in DNA: TGTGCCAGCTCACCAGAGGGACACCTCTACAATGAGCAGTTCTTC. The entire variable domain, with the rest obtained from reference TRBV18 and TRBJ2-1, is as follows: NAGVMQNPRHLVRRRGQEARLRCSPMKGHSHVYWYRQLPEEGLKFMVYLQKENIIDESGMPKERFSAEFPKEGPSILRIQQVVRGDSAAYFCASSPEGHLYNEQFFGPGTRLTVL.